Here is one T cell receptor beta chain with its context. No antigen is known for it. The sample originates from a study of cytomegalovirus exposure and HLA in healthy donors. Primers: 60 Vbeta forward and 13 Jbeta reverse. Assay: immunoSEQ multiplex PCR; the TCRdb copy retains only in-frame clones and omits some. The sample lists more than 150,000 clones; roughly 82% were seen once. Study-level points and caveats: Most CMV-associated TCR beta chains appeared HLA-restricted in a later analysis. Later on, an analysis tied approximately 15,000 TCR beta sequences to HLA alleles at 0.05 false discovery rate. Per published accounts, TCR beta sequences correctly predicted the HLA-A and HLA-B alleles of most subjects.

Material for sequencing was PBMCs. The source of this sequence is a man aged 40-55 years in good health and CMV-seronegative.

The CDR3 here is CASSQEGLADTQYF. The CDR3 bases are TGCGCCAGCAGCCAAGAGGGGCTGGCAGATACGCAGTATTTT. The rearrangement links TRBV4-3 to TRBJ2-3, with a possible D match to TRBD1 (5 bases). Looked up from germline, CDR1 is LGHNA and CDR2 is YSLEER. CDR3 length: 14 residues. V shed 0 bases and J shed 4 bases, with 8 bases lying between them.